Listed below are T cell receptor beta chains from one sample, sequenced in a study of T-cell reconstitution after alpha-beta-depleted transplantation in children. TCRdb re-called the PCR reads through MiXCR, storing one row per CDR3 protein. The table records about 540,000 distinct CDR3 sequences, 27% of them present only once. The sequences come from PBMCs, collected before TCRalphabeta/CD19-depleted stem cell transplant. These receptors all stem from a boy less than two years old with Wiskott-Aldrich syndrome, due to receive a stem cell transplant. Each CDR3 is given with its conserved first and last residue. Fields, in order: CDR3 length, J gene, V gene, clone size, D gene, CDR3 DNA, CDR3 protein. The D gene is left open where the match is weak. For some rows the clone size is stated as once, few or many, or as a class when expanded; others skip it.

14 TRBJ2-7 TRBV12-3/TRBV12-4 few - TGTGCCAGCAGTTTTAGCTCGAGCTCCTACGAGCAGTACTTC CASSFSSSSYEQYF
14 TRBJ2-1 TRBV20-1 few TRBD2 TGCAGTGCTGGGAGGCTAGCGGGATCAGGGGAGCAGTTCTTC CSAGRLAGSGEQFF
14 TRBJ2-1 TRBV12-3/TRBV12-4 few - TGTGCCAGCAGTCTCCTGACGCCCCGCTATGAGCAGTTCTTC CASSLLTPRYEQFF
16 TRBJ1-2 TRBV7-9 few - TGTGCCAGCAGCTTAGCGCTTGGGGCCCAGAGCTTCGGCTACACCTTC CASSLALGAQSFGYTF
15 TRBJ2-1 TRBV20-1 - TRBD2 TGCAGTGCTAGAGATCGAGCGGGAGTAAGCTATGAGCAGTTCTTC CSARDRAGVSYEQFF
14 TRBJ2-1 TRBV12-3/TRBV12-4 - - TGTGCCAGCAGTTCTGGACTCTTGCAGGTCTGGCAGTTCTTC CASSSGLLQVWQFF
15 TRBJ2-1 TRBV10-3 few TRBD2 TGTGCCTGCTCCGCGGCTAGCGGGTTATACAATGAGCAGTTCTTC CACSAASGLYNEQFF
16 TRBJ1-1 TRBV5-1 - - TGCGCCAGCAGCAGGGGACCGACGGGGGGCTCCCTCGTAGCTTTCTTT CASSRGPTGGSLVAFF
15 TRBJ1-5 TRBV12-3/TRBV12-4 - - TGTGCCAGCAGCCCGACGGACAGCTTCAATCAGCCCCAGCATTTT CASSPTDSFNQPQHF
16 TRBJ1-1 TRBV11-2 - TRBD1 TGTGCCAGCAGCTTAAACAGGGGAGGAATGAACACTGAAGCTTTCTTT CASSLNRGGMNTEAFF
13 TRBJ1-2 TRBV29-1 few - TGCAGCGTTGACACAGGTCGCCCCTATGGCTACACCTTC CSVDTGRPYGYTF
13 TRBJ1-1 TRBV29-1 few TRBD1 TGCAGCGTTGAGACAGGGGCGGACACTGAAGCTTTCTTT CSVETGADTEAFF
12 TRBJ2-4 TRBV5-5 - TRBD1 TGTGCCAGCAGCACGACAGGGCCCATTCAGTACTTC CASSTTGPIQYF
14 TRBJ2-6 TRBV6-1 - - TGTGCCAGCGCTACCCTCTCTGGGGCCAACGTCCTGACTTTC CASATLSGANVLTF
12 TRBJ2-3 TRBV30 few - TGTGCCTGGACTCGACTAGTTGATACGCAGTATTTT CAWTRLVDTQYF
14 TRBJ2-1 TRBV20-1 few - TGCAGTGCTATAGATATTGGGAGTCACCATGAGCAGTTCTTC CSAIDIGSHHEQFF
14 TRBJ2-1 TRBV12-3/TRBV12-4 few - TGTGCCAGCAGTCGTGGATTGTCCCCGGATGAGCAGTTCTTC CASSRGLSPDEQFF
13 TRBJ2-7 TRBV27 - TRBD2 TGTGCCAGCAGGGCTAGCGGGAGGGACGAGCAGTACTTC CASRASGRDEQYF
14 TRBJ2-7 TRBV2 - TRBD2 TGTGCCAGCAGGGAGACTAGCGGCCCCTACGAGCAGTACTTC CASRETSGPYEQYF
16 TRBJ2-1 TRBV20-1 - TRBD2 TGCAGTGCTAGGGAAGCGGGAGGGATCTCCTACAATGAGCAGTTCTTC CSAREAGGISYNEQFF
18 TRBJ1-1 TRBV9 few TRBD1 TGTGCCAGCAGCGTAGGTACCGGGACAGGGTCGGGGAGCACTGAAGCTTTCTTT CASSVGTGTGSGSTEAFF
15 TRBJ1-4 TRBV6-1 few TRBD1 TGTGCCAGCAGTAGATCCGGGACAGGTTGGGAAAAACTGTTTTTT CASSRSGTGWEKLFF
14 TRBJ2-5 TRBV30 few TRBD2 TGTGCCTGGAGTCGGTGGGAGGGCCAAGAGACCCAGTACTTC CAWSRWEGQETQYF
12 TRBJ2-1 TRBV7-2 few - TGTGCCAGCAGCTCCGGACCCGGTCGGCAGTTCTTC CASSSGPGRQFF
13 TRBJ1-2 TRBV5-1 few TRBD1 TGCGCCAGCAGCCGAGGGACAGGGGATGGCTACACCTTC CASSRGTGDGYTF
15 TRBJ2-7 TRBV3-1 - TRBD1 TGTGCCAGCAGCCTATGGACAGGGGGCTTTAGCGAGCAGTACTTC CASSLWTGGFSEQYF
13 TRBJ1-1 TRBV29-1 - - TGCAGCGTTGTAGAGGCCAGGGGTATTGAAGCTTTCTTT CSVVEARGIEAFF
15 TRBJ2-1 TRBV7-2 few - TGTGCCAGCAGCCCGGCTCTCAGCTCCTACAATGAGCAGTTCTTC CASSPALSSYNEQFF
13 TRBJ1-1 TRBV5-4 - TRBD1 TGTGCCAGCAGCTACGACAGGGGCACTGAAGCTTTCTTT CASSYDRGTEAFF
15 TRBJ1-2 TRBV5-6 - - TGTGCCAGCAGCCTCCGGGCTCCGGGGGCCTATGGCTACACCTTC CASSLRAPGAYGYTF
16 TRBJ2-1 TRBV5-1 - - TGCGCCAGCAGCTTGGTCGGGGTTACCTCCTACAATGAGCAGTTCTTC CASSLVGVTSYNEQFF
10 TRBJ2-4 TRBV20-1 - - TGCAGTGCTAGTCTGAACATTCAGTACTTC CSASLNIQYF